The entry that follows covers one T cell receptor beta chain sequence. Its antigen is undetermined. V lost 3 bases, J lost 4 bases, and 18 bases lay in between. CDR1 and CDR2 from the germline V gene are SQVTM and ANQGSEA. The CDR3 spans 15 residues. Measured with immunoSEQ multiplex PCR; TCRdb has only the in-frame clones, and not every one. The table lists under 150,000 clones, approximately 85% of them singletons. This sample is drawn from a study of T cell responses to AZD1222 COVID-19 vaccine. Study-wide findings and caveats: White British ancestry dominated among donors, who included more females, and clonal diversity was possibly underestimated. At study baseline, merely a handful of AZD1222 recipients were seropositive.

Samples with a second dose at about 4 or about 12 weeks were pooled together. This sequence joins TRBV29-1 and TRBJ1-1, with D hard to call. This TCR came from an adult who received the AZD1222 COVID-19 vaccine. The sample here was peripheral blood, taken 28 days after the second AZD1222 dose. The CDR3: CSVERLPVKSTEAFF. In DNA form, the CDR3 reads TGCAGCGTTGAGCGGCTACCAGTTAAATCCACTGAAGCTTTCTTT.